Below, 7 T cell receptor beta chains from the same sample are listed, as sequenced in a study of Graves' ophthalmopathy and Graves' hyperthyroidism. Beta-chain TCR CDR3 regions were amplified from RNA transcripts. An initial RT-PCR round employing HTBI primers preceded a second-round multiplex PCR. MiXCR, run by TCRdb on the multiplex PCR reads, gives a single entry per CDR3 protein. The sample holds 900,000 to 1,200,000 distinct CDR3 sequences, about two fifths seen once. The sequenced material came from peripheral blood or thyroid tissue (not recorded which). These receptors were obtained from an adult man with Graves' hyperthyroidism.

This clonotype was counted a few times. This CDR3 reads CSAPPLGTGIDQPQHF. The DNA for the CDR3 is TGCAGTGCTCCTCCCTTAGGGACAGGAATCGATCAGCCCCAGCATTTT. V usage is TRBV20-1 and J usage is TRBJ1-5; 8 bases are shared with TRBD1. The CDR3 is 16 residues long. The germline gives CDR1 DFQATT, CDR2 SNEGSKA (reference sequence). V shed 5 bases and J 5 bases; nucleotides not matched to a gene: 14.

The chain couples TRBV12-3 or TRBV12-4 to TRBJ2-6; 8 bases are a match to TRBD1. With V trimmed by 5 bases and J by 0 bases, 9 bases remained unmatched. CDR3 length: 18 amino acids. The CDR3 region is CASSPPGGWRSGANVLTF. CDR3 nucleotide sequence: TGTGCCAGCAGTCCACCAGGGGGCTGGCGCTCTGGGGCCAACGTCCTGACTTTC.

The chain links TRBV7-9 to TRBJ2-7; D is possibly TRBD2 (5 bases). The CDR3 contains 19 residues. Germline values: CDR1 SEHNR, CDR2 FQNEAQ (reference sequence). Trimming took off 5 bases at V and 1 base at J, with 27 bases between the two ends. The CDR3 region is CASSPRPSSPVQASYEQYF. In nucleotides, the CDR3 is TGTGCCAGCAGCCCACGGCCCTCTAGCCCCGTTCAGGCATCCTACGAGCAGTACTTC. Full variable domain (missing parts from reference TRBV7-9 and TRBJ2-7): DTGVSQNPRHKITKRGQNVTFRCDPISEHNRLYWYRQTLGQGPEFLTYFQNEAQLEKSRLLSDRFSAERPKGSFSTLEIQRTEQGDSAMYLCASSPRPSSPVQASYEQYFGPGTRLTVT.

The V and J genes are TRBV25-1 and TRBJ2-7; D possibly corresponds to TRBD2 (6 bases). The CDR3 extends over 15 amino acids. V was shortened by 4 bases and J by 4 bases, with 17 bases between the two germline ends. CDR1 and CDR2 (germline): MGHDK, SYGVNS. CDR3 sequence reads: CASSGPRTGRYEQYF. CDR3 DNA sequence: TGTGCCAGCAGTGGACCCAGGACGGGGAGGTACGAGCAGTACTTC.

This clonotype was observed a handful of times. Compared with germline, one end of the junction differs, possibly owing to a read error. The chain is built from TRBV20-1 and TRBJ2-7; D remains unclear. Germline CDR1 and CDR2: DFQATT and SNEGSKA (reference sequence). CDR3 size: 13 residues. The CDR3 coding sequence is TGCAGTGCTAGGCAGATCTTCTCCTACGGGCAGTACTTC. It codes for CSARQIFSYGQYF.

This clonotype has more than one count but fewer than ten. Here the CDR3 reads CASSPPLAGGETQYF. The CDR3 coding sequence is TGTGCCAGCAGCCCCCCTCTAGCGGGAGGAGAGACCCAGTACTTC. The genes are TRBV7-9 and TRBJ2-5, with 11 bases identical to TRBD2. There are 15 residues in the CDR3. J gave up 4 bases and V 5 bases, and 6 bases lay outside the gene matches. Looked up from germline, CDR1 is SEHNR and CDR2 is FQNEAQ (reference sequence).

This sequence joins TRBV7-9 and TRBJ2-2; D uncertain. In germline, CDR1 is SEHNR, CDR2 FQNEAQ (reference sequence). Trimming pared 5 bases from V and 5 bases from J, leaving 15 bases between. This CDR3 is 15 amino acids long. The CDR3 DNA sequence: TGTGCCAGCAGCCCCCTGGCCCGGTGGACCGGGGAGCTGTTTTTT. This sequence encodes CASSPLARWTGELFF.